A selection of T cell receptor beta chains follows, all from one sample in a study of technical replicates of blood from several donors. Sequenced by immunoSEQ multiplex PCR; TCRdb stores in-frame clones only, minus some. This table holds about 94,000 clones, 90% to 97% found once. The sample taken for sequencing was T cells isolated from PBMCs. The receptors were gathered from a human donor in good health. CDR3s include the opening cysteine and the closing phenylalanine or tryptophan. A D gene is named only where the DNA matches it firmly. For some rows the clone size is stated as once, few or many, or as a class when expanded; others skip it.

size,D,V,J,CDR3,DNA
-,TRBD1,TRBV7-3,TRBJ2-7,CASSLGQGERYEQYF,TGTGCCAGCAGCCTGGGACAGGGGGAGAGGTACGAGCAGTACTTC
once,-,TRBV6-1,TRBJ1-5,CASSLGGQPQHF,TGTGCCAGCAGTTTAGGGGGACAGCCCCAGCATTTT
-,-,TRBV27,TRBJ2-7,CASWRGELYEQYF,TGTGCCAGCTGGAGGGGAGAATTGTACGAGCAGTACTTC
-,TRBD2,TRBV7-8,TRBJ2-1,CASSLGGIEQFF,TGTGCCAGCAGCTTGGGAGGGATCGAGCAGTTCTTC
-,-,TRBV21-1,TRBJ2-7,CASSGTGGSSYEQYF,TGTGCCAGCAGCGGAACAGGGGGGAGCTCCTACGAGCAGTACTTC
-,-,TRBV9,TRBJ2-7,CASSPGDIYEQYF,TGTGCCAGCAGCCCCGGGGACATTTACGAGCAGTACTTC
-,-,TRBV5-4,TRBJ1-1,CASSLEGHRVNTEAFF,TGTGCCAGCAGCTTGGAGGGTCACAGGGTGAACACTGAAGCTTTCTTT
-,TRBD2,TRBV28,TRBJ2-1,CASSFVGLAGANYNEQFF,TGTGCCAGCAGTTTTGTGGGACTAGCGGGAGCCAACTACAATGAGCAGTTCTTC
-,TRBD1,TRBV19,TRBJ1-5,CASKAGQGNQPQHF,TGTGCCAGTAAAGCGGGACAGGGAAATCAGCCCCAGCATTTT
once,-,TRBV7-8,TRBJ2-2,CASSFSGNTGELFF,TGTGCCAGCAGCTTTAGCGGGAACACCGGGGAGCTGTTTTTT
-,TRBD2,TRBV5-1,TRBJ2-7,CASSTIAGVVGEQYF,TGCGCCAGCAGCACCATAGCGGGAGTGGTTGGCGAGCAGTACTTC
-,-,TRBV5-1,TRBJ2-2,CASSISGNTGELFF,TGCGCCAGCAGTATCAGCGGGAACACCGGGGAGCTGTTTTTT
-,-,TRBV4-1,TRBJ2-1,CASSHRLAYSYNEQFF,TGCGCCAGCAGCCACCGGCTAGCGTACAGTTACAATGAGCAGTTCTTC
-,TRBD1,TRBV7-3,TRBJ1-2,CASSPDRGGENYGYTF,TGTGCCAGCAGCCCGGACAGGGGGGGTGAAAACTATGGCTACACCTTC
-,-,TRBV2,TRBJ1-2,CASTENNYGYTF,TGTGCCAGCACAGAAAATAACTATGGCTACACCTTC
-,-,TRBV7-2,TRBJ2-7,CASSLDRREYF,TGTGCCAGCAGCTTGGACCGCAGGGAGTACTTC
-,TRBD1,TRBV5-5,TRBJ1-3,CASSLLFRDRGNTIYF,TGTGCCAGCAGCCTCTTGTTCCGGGACAGAGGAAACACCATATATTTT
-,-,TRBV5-6,TRBJ1-2,CASSLFRVRYGYTF,TGTGCCAGCAGCTTGTTCAGGGTCCGATATGGCTACACCTTC
-,TRBD1,TRBV7-9,TRBJ2-7,CAHERGQGLSTEQYF,TGTGCCCATGAGCGCGGACAGGGGCTTTCCACCGAGCAGTACTTC
-,-,TRBV6-5,TRBJ1-2,CASSGTNYGYTF,TGTGCCAGCAGTGGGACAAACTATGGCTACACCTTC
-,TRBD1,TRBV5-1,TRBJ1-2,CASSLAGTGYGYTF,TGCGCCAGCAGCTTGGCCGGGACAGGGTATGGCTACACCTTC
-,TRBD2,TRBV10-2,TRBJ2-7,CASSDGAGGPLAQYF,TGCGCCAGCAGTGACGGGGCGGGAGGTCCGCTCGCGCAGTACTTC
-,-,TRBV14,TRBJ2-7,CASSQDIGPYEQYF,TGTGCCAGCAGCCAAGATATCGGTCCCTACGAGCAGTACTTC
-,-,TRBV5-1,TRBJ1-4,CASSLGQPNEKLFF,TGCGCCAGCAGCTTGGGACAGCCAAATGAAAAACTGTTTTTT
once,TRBD2,TRBV9,TRBJ2-3,CASSAYAGGSTDTQYF,TGTGCCAGCAGCGCCTACGCGGGAGGAAGCACAGATACGCAGTATTTT
once,-,TRBV6-1,TRBJ1-3,CASSGTETGWKAAGNTIYF,TGTGCCAGCAGTGGAACGGAGACAGGCTGGAAGGCGGCTGGAAACACCATATATTTT
-,-,TRBV7-6,TRBJ1-1,CASSLYDGGGEAFF,TGTGCCAGCAGCTTATATGATGGGGGCGGTGAAGCTTTCTTT
-,-,TRBV5-1,TRBJ2-5,CVSSLVMEQETQYF,TGCGTCAGCAGCTTGGTTATGGAGCAAGAGACCCAGTACTTC
-,-,TRBV7-2,TRBJ1-5,CASRGPGYSNQPQHF,TGTGCCAGCAGGGGTCCCGGGTATAGCAATCAGCCCCAGCATTTT
once,-,TRBV5-6,TRBJ1-5,CASSFGGGDRDQPQHF,TGTGCCAGCAGCTTTGGTGGAGGGGACCGCGATCAGCCCCAGCATTTT
-,TRBD2,TRBV19,TRBJ2-2,CASSIGLAGNTGELFF,TGTGCCAGTAGTATAGGACTAGCGGGGAACACCGGGGAGCTGTTTTTT
-,TRBD2,TRBV4-3,TRBJ2-3,CASSYGLAGATDTQYF,TGCGCCAGCAGTTACGGACTAGCGGGAGCCACAGATACGCAGTATTTT
-,TRBD2,TRBV15,TRBJ2-7,CATSTKSSGPTYEQYF,TGTGCCACCAGCACCAAATCTAGCGGGCCGACCTACGAGCAGTACTTC
-,TRBD1,TRBV25-1,TRBJ1-2,CASGTGPGYTF,TGTGCCAGTGGGACAGGGCCCGGCTACACCTTC
-,TRBD1,TRBV6-4,TRBJ1-4,CASSGGDRGPVKLFF,TGTGCCAGCAGTGGGGGGGACAGGGGGCCAGTAAAACTGTTTTTT
once,-,TRBV7-8,TRBJ2-7,CASSLHGSSYEQYF,TGTGCCAGCAGCTTGCACGGTAGCTCCTACGAGCAGTACTTC
-,-,TRBV5-6,TRBJ2-7,CASSSREDEQYF,TGTGCCAGCAGCTCCAGGGAAGACGAGCAGTACTTC
-,TRBD2,TRBV30,TRBJ2-1,CAWNGPELAGQFF,TGTGCCTGGAATGGTCCCGAACTAGCGGGGCAGTTCTTC
-,-,TRBV11-2,TRBJ2-1,CASSLGSALNEQFF,TGTGCCAGCAGCTTGGGGAGCGCGCTGAATGAGCAGTTCTTC
-,-,TRBV10-2,TRBJ2-5,CASSDRPNVLAQYF,TGCGCCAGCAGTGACAGGCCAAACGTATTGGCCCAGTACTTC
-,TRBD1,TRBV28,TRBJ1-1,CASITGEKTEAFF,TGTGCCAGCATCACAGGGGAGAAGACTGAAGCTTTCTTT
-,-,TRBV18,TRBJ2-7,CASSETSGPTSQYF,TGTGCCAGCTCAGAAACGTCAGGTCCTACCTCCCAGTACTTC
-,TRBD1,TRBV5-4,TRBJ1-1,CASRLGQEEAFF,TGTGCCAGCAGGTTGGGACAGGAGGAAGCTTTCTTT
-,TRBD1,TRBV5-1,TRBJ1-1,CASKGASADTEAFF,TGCGCCAGCAAGGGGGCCTCCGCGGACACTGAAGCTTTCTTT
-,TRBD2,TRBV5-1,TRBJ2-4,CASSSGSSGGDIQYF,TGCGCCAGCAGCTCAGGCTCTAGCGGGGGGGACATTCAGTACTTC
few,-,TRBV15,TRBJ1-1,CATSRPTQSGNPEAFF,TGTGCCACCAGCAGACCTACCCAATCAGGGAATCCTGAAGCTTTCTTT